Detailed here is one T cell receptor (beta chain). Its target is unknown. These data belong to a study of cytomegalovirus exposure and HLA in healthy donors. Study-level results: Three chains linked to CMV were shown in vitro to be specific for CMV antigens. In an earlier analysis, productive rearrangement rates for most beta V segments clustered near 87% or 30%.

In the PCR, 60 Vbeta and 13 Jbeta primers were used. Some clones are missing from TCRdb's copy, which holds only in-frame ones; the method was immunoSEQ multiplex PCR. The sample shows 200,000 to 250,000 clones, about 85% of them seen only once. The CDR3 length is 15 residues. The junction had 4 bases not matched to a gene; V was cut back by 3 bases and J by 5 bases. CDR1 is SGHRS, CDR2 YFSETQ, per germline. This receptor was identified in a girl aged 2 to 10 in good health and CMV-seronegative. The V call is TRBV5-1, the J call TRBJ2-3; the match to TRBD2 covers 12 bases. The sample taken for sequencing was PBMCs. CDR3 loop: CASSSSGGGRDTQYF. DNA of the CDR3: TGCGCCAGCAGCTCTAGCGGGGGGGGAAGAGATACGCAGTATTTT.